The text below deals with one TCR beta chain. The data were obtained in a study of T cell changes during pregnancy in multiple sclerosis. The data were produced by immunoSEQ multiplex PCR, yet TCRdb's version contains in-frame clones alone and is incomplete. The sample consists of 41,000 or so clones, 90% to 95% of them appearing once. The CDR3 has 15 amino acids. The V segment lost 3 bases and the J segment 0 bases; nucleotides outside the gene matches: 5. The germline V gene has CDR1 SEHNR and CDR2 FQNEAQ (reference sequence). The clonotype comes from a female donor with multiple sclerosis, enrolled in a pregnancy study. The material was CD8+ T cells from peripheral blood mononuclear cells, obtained in the third trimester of pregnancy. This chain connects TRBV7-9 to TRBJ2-7, with 7 bases identical to TRBD2. The CDR3 nucleotides read TGTGCCAGCAGCTTTGGAGGGAGGGGCTCCTACGAGCAGTACTTC. Its protein product is CASSFGGRGSYEQYF.